This entry concerns a single TCR beta chain. This specimen belongs to a study of cytomegalovirus exposure and HLA in healthy donors. Use of 60 Vbeta and 13 Jbeta primers characterized the PCR. The assay was immunoSEQ multiplex PCR, and TCRdb's table has in-frame clones only and misses some. The profile shows over 90,000 clones, roughly four fifths of them singletons. CDR3 length: 14 amino acids. The germline gives CDR1 SGHDN, CDR2 FVKESK. V shed 1 base and J shed 3 bases, with 7 bases lying between them. The receptor comes from a man between 40 and 49 years old in good health and CMV-seropositive. The gene calls are TRBV14 and TRBJ2-1; no firm D call. The sequenced material came from PBMCs. CDR3 nucleotide sequence: TGTGCCAGCAGCCAAGGGTCCGGCTACAATGAGCAGTTCTTC. Its translation is CASSQGSGYNEQFF.